The sequence of this T cell receptor (beta chain) was determined in a study of T cell responses to AZD1222 COVID-19 vaccine. Study outcomes and limitations: The study reported that nearly half of spike-specific TCRs target unmutated variant regions. Clonal diversity may have been underestimated in mostly white British donors. Following two doses of AZD1222, Spike-specific TCR breadth and depth rose.

Sequencing was performed with immunoSEQ multiplex PCR; in TCRdb, only in-frame clones are kept and a portion is missing. Among 120,000 or so clones listed, 80% to 90% were seen once. To note about this clone: Its antigen is still unknown.

Germline loops: CDR1 DFQATT, CDR2 SNEGSKA (reference sequence). Trimming removed 6 bases from V and 4 bases from J; junction bases left unmatched: 11. This CDR3 has 15 residues. The clonotype originates from an adult in good health. Sequences were derived from peripheral blood, sampled on day 0 of AZD1222 vaccination. The rearrangement uses TRBV20-1 and TRBJ1-4; 7 bases agree with TRBD1. CDR3 amino acids: CSASKPGQRNEKLFF. CDR3 DNA sequence: TGCAGTGCCAGTAAACCGGGACAGCGTAATGAAAAACTGTTTTTT.